The source of this TCR beta chain is a study of blood T cells in healthy people across ages. General study points: Bulk PBMC profiling left naive and antigen-experienced comparisons inconclusive.

The CDR3 is made up of 13 amino acids. CDR1 SQVTM and CDR2 ANQGSEA come from the germline V gene. V lost 5 bases to trimming and J lost 4 bases, with 12 bases between them. A sample-barcoded 5' primer and a J-beta primer mix were used in a second PCR of roughly 7 to 12 cycles. MiXCR, applied by TCRdb to the 5' RACE reads, yields one record per CDR3 protein. The sample lists approximately 850,000 distinct CDR3 sequences; 58% were seen once. A few counts support this clonotype. What it binds is not known. Sequencing was done on a sample of blood. The source is a young man in good health. V usage is TRBV29-1 and J usage is TRBJ2-1; unclear D gene. The DNA of the CDR3 is TGCAGCGTTCCCACACTCGTTTACAATGAGCAGTTCTTC. Translation: CSVPTLVYNEQFF.